This T cell receptor beta chain comes out of a study of blood T cell repertoires in COVID-19. The V gene lost 4 bases and the J gene lost 3 bases, with 10 bases spanning the gap. CDR3 length: 13 residues. Germline lookup yields CDR1 MNHEY and CDR2 SMNVEV (reference sequence). Only in-frame clones appear in the TCRdb table, and some are missing; sequencing was by immunoSEQ multiplex PCR. The profile shows under 200,000 clones, 88% of them singletons. This chain uses TRBV27 with TRBJ2-7; D gene ambiguous. This receptor was taken from a man over 45 who had recovered from COVID-19. The sequenced material came from peripheral blood. Here the CDR3 reads CASSSQNLYEQYF. The CDR3 DNA reads as TGTGCCAGCAGTTCCCAGAACCTCTACGAGCAGTACTTC.